Listed here are 20 T cell receptor beta chains from one sample, sequenced in a study of shared clonotypes between healthy human individuals (dated by TCRdb to about 2020). The library relied on the immunoSEQ multiplex PCR assay. TCRdb took over this immuneACCESS table, retaining in-frame rearrangements with V and J assigned. Such tables are incomplete; in checked studies, under half of the missing clones stem from an unresolved V gene, and the remainder is unexplained. Present in this sample are roughly 700,000 clones, around 67% of which were seen just once. In total, the top ten clones hold more than 1.5% of the sample. The sequenced sample was memory CD4+ T cells sorted from blood. Interpreted using the paper, the cell subset or site label stands for: CD45RA-negative fraction. These receptors were taken from a woman aged 25 to 39 in good health.

About this clone: This clone may be a read error of a much larger clone one base away. This sample also contains other DNA sequences that code for the same CDR3. The genes are TRBV11-2 and TRBJ1-5, with TRBD1 as a possible D gene (5 bases). The CDR3 has 13 residues. Deletions cut 0 bases from V and 7 bases from J, with 7 bases between. Germline CDR1 and CDR2: SGHAT and FQNNGV. This chain's CDR3 is CASSLDRGQPQHF. Here the CDR3 DNA reads TGTGCCAGCAGCTTAGATCGGGGGCAGCCCCAGCATTTT.

The chain couples TRBV5-1 to TRBJ2-7, with D uncertain. The germline V and J ends were trimmed by 0 bases and 2 bases, with 12 bases remaining between them. The CDR3 is 15 residues long. From germline, CDR1 is SGHRS and CDR2 YFSETQ. CDR3 sequence: CASSLAPQETYEQYF. Here the CDR3 DNA reads TGCGCCAGCAGCTTGGCCCCTCAGGAGACCTACGAGCAGTACTTC.

A note on this clone: Just one base apart from a much larger clone, this may be a read error. At the DNA level, this CDR3 is encoded by other sequences in the same sample as well. The rearrangement uses TRBV5-1 and TRBJ2-5; 8 nucleotides line up with TRBD2. Losses at the gene ends were 0 bases for V and 5 bases for J; bases not matched to a gene: 3. There are 14 residues in the CDR3. Germline CDR1 is SGHRS and CDR2 is YFSETQ. The CDR3 region is CASSLGGGRETQYF. In nucleotides, the CDR3 is TGCGCCAGCAGCTTGGGGGGCGGGAGGGAGACCCAGTACTTC.

V is TRBV9 and J is TRBJ1-1; D gene unclear. The CDR3 is made up of 16 amino acids. V shed 3 bases and J shed 1 base, with 16 bases lying between them. Germline-derived CDR1 and CDR2 are SGDLS and YYNGEE. The CDR3 loop is CASSARTGRSNTEAFF. The CDR3 coding sequence is TGTGCCAGCAGCGCTAGAACCGGGCGATCGAACACTGAAGCTTTCTTT.

The chain uses TRBV28 and TRBJ2-7; D gene uncertain. Trimming pared 5 bases from V and 3 bases from J, leaving 11 bases between. The CDR3 spans 13 residues. The V gene's germline CDR1 is MDHEN and CDR2 SYDVKM. CDR3 sequence reads: CASSRQIVYEQYF. The CDR3 DNA is TGTGCCAGCAGTAGGCAGATAGTCTACGAGCAGTACTTC.

The gene calls are TRBV19 and TRBJ1-3; D gene ambiguous. Germline CDR1 is LNHDA and CDR2 is SQIVND (reference sequence). The V and J ends lost 5 bases and 3 bases respectively, with 20 bases between them. The CDR3 is made up of 17 amino acids. The CDR3 is CASSFHQVSPLGNTIYF. CDR3 nucleotides: TGTGCCAGTAGTTTTCATCAAGTTTCACCCCTTGGAAACACCATATATTTT.

The gene calls are TRBV19 and TRBJ1-1, with D unresolved. V gave up 5 bases and J gave up 3 bases, with 13 bases separating them. Germline-derived CDR1 and CDR2 are LNHDA and SQIVND (reference sequence). The CDR3 loop spans 14 amino acids. The CDR3 sequence: CASSVGGRDTEAFF. The CDR3 bases are TGTGCCAGTAGTGTCGGAGGACGGGACACTGAAGCTTTCTTT.

This chain connects TRBV19 to TRBJ2-7; D not resolved. In germline, CDR1 is LNHDA, CDR2 SQIVND (reference sequence). Trimming removed 4 bases at V and 4 bases at J, with 14 bases between. The CDR3 has 14 amino acids. Here the CDR3 reads CASSRATHTYEQYF. The CDR3 bases are TGTGCCAGTAGTAGGGCTACGCACACGTACGAGCAGTACTTC.

The rearrangement links TRBV2 to TRBJ2-7; perhaps TRBD1 as D (6 bases). V was trimmed by 6 bases and J by 8 bases, leaving 20 bases between them. The germline V gene encodes CDR1 SNHLY and CDR2 FYNNEI. The CDR3 sequence is 14 residues long. CDR3 region: CASRVTRQVSQQYF. DNA for the CDR3: TGTGCCAGCAGAGTGACAAGACAGGTTTCACAGCAGTACTTC.

The chain links TRBV28 to TRBJ1-1, with D possibly being TRBD1 (6 bases). Germline assignment: CDR1 MDHEN and CDR2 SYDVKM. This CDR3 spans 16 amino acids. Trimming removed 2 bases at V and 5 bases at J, with 18 bases between. The CDR3 here is CASSLVQGSRGTEAFF. CDR3 sequence (DNA): TGTGCCAGCAGTTTAGTCCAGGGGAGCAGGGGTACTGAAGCTTTCTTT.

V gene TRBV6-6 combines with J gene TRBJ2-7, with TRBD2 as a possible D gene (6 bases). V was clipped by 5 bases and J by 3 bases, with 14 bases between them. Germline lookup yields CDR1 MNHNY and CDR2 SVGAGI (reference sequence). CDR3 size: 14 residues. As DNA, the CDR3 is TGTGCCAGCAGTCGGGACCCCGGGGGCTACGAGCAGTACTTC. The encoded protein is CASSRDPGGYEQYF.

V usage is TRBV7-2 and J usage is TRBJ1-1; no firm D call. V was pared by 1 base and J by 1 base, with 13 bases between. The germline CDR1 and CDR2 sequences are SGHTA and FQGNSA. The CDR3 has 16 amino acids. The CDR3 region is CASSLVAGYENTEAFF. The CDR3 DNA reads TGTGCCAGCAGCTTAGTTGCTGGGTACGAGAACACTGAAGCTTTCTTT.

The V and J genes are TRBV29-1 and TRBJ2-2, with D possibly TRBD1 on 6 matching bases. There are 14 residues in the CDR3. Between the trimmed V and J ends, which lost 5 bases and 1 base, there was a span of 11 bases. Germline V CDR1 and CDR2: SQVTM, ANQGSEA. The CDR3, as DNA: TGCAGCGTTCTGGGACAAGTGAACACCGGGGAGCTGTTTTTT. Residues: CSVLGQVNTGELFF.

The V call is TRBV11-3, the J call TRBJ2-5; 9 positions agree with TRBD1. Trimming cost V 4 bases and J 5 bases; bases outside gene matches: 8. This CDR3 region has 15 residues. CDR1 and CDR2 (germline): SGHNT, YENEEA. The CDR3 protein is CASSWGQGGRETQYF. The DNA for the CDR3 is TGTGCCAGCAGCTGGGGACAGGGAGGACGGGAGACCCAGTACTTC.

The rearrangement joins TRBV6-4 to TRBJ2-7, with a weak D call TRBD2 (6 bases). V was clipped by 6 bases and J by 3 bases, with 12 bases between them. The CDR3 sequence is 13 residues long. Germline-derived CDR1 and CDR2 are MRHNA and SNTAGT. The CDR3 region has the DNA TGTGCCAGCAGACGGGACTTAAACTACGAGCAGTACTTC. Translating gives CASRRDLNYEQYF.

This chain joins TRBV6-1 and TRBJ1-5; the D is unclear. Trimming took off 6 bases at V and 5 bases at J, with 11 bases between the two ends. Germline CDR1 reads MNHNS; CDR2 reads SASEGT. The CDR3 totals 13 residues. This CDR3 reads CASRTSGDQPQHF. The CDR3 DNA reads as TGTGCCAGCAGGACGTCAGGCGATCAGCCCCAGCATTTT.

This clone appeared a single time. V and J are TRBV5-1 and TRBJ2-7; TRBD1 or TRBD2 may be the D gene (6 bases each). V was clipped by 3 bases and J by 0 bases, with 16 bases between them. The CDR3 is 16 residues long. The V gene's germline CDR1 is SGHRS and CDR2 YFSETQ. The CDR3 nucleotides read TGCGCCAGCAGCTGGGGGGTAGACAGGAGCTCCTACGAGCAGTACTTC. Encoded protein: CASSWGVDRSSYEQYF. The variable domain in full, completed from reference TRBV5-1 and TRBJ2-7, reads KAGVTQTPRYLIKTRGQQVTLSCSPISGHRSVSWYQQTPGQGLQFLFEYFSETQRNKGNFPGRFSGRQFSNSRSEMNVSTLELGDSALYLCASSWGVDRSSYEQYFGPGTRLTVT.

The chain links TRBV7-9 to TRBJ2-1, with 7 bases matching TRBD2. The V gene's germline CDR1 is SEHNR and CDR2 FQNEAQ (reference sequence). The V and J ends lost 5 bases and 0 bases, in that order; junction bases with no gene match: 4. CDR3 length: 15 residues. The CDR3 coding sequence is TGTGCCAGCAGCCGCGGGAGCAGCTCCTACAATGAGCAGTTCTTC. Encoded protein: CASSRGSSSYNEQFF.

The V and J genes are TRBV5-1 and TRBJ2-5; D possibly uses TRBD1 or TRBD2 (7 bases each). CDR1 is SGHRS, CDR2 YFSETQ, per germline. The CDR3 runs 16 residues. V dropped 2 bases and J dropped 6 bases, with 20 bases sitting between them. CDR3 protein: CASSLGTAGTLKTQYF. The CDR3 coding sequence is TGCGCCAGCAGCTTAGGGACAGCGGGAACTTTAAAGACCCAGTACTTC.

For this clone: The sample carries other DNA sequences with the same CDR3. This rearrangement joins TRBV18 to TRBJ2-7, with 14 bases fitting TRBD2. V gave up 0 bases and J gave up 3 bases; unmatched junction bases: 1. This CDR3 contains 16 residues. Germline V CDR1 and CDR2: KGHSH, LQKENI. The CDR3 bases are TGTGCCAGCTCACCACCCGGACTAGCGGGGGGCTACGAGCAGTACTTC. Its translation is CASSPPGLAGGYEQYF.